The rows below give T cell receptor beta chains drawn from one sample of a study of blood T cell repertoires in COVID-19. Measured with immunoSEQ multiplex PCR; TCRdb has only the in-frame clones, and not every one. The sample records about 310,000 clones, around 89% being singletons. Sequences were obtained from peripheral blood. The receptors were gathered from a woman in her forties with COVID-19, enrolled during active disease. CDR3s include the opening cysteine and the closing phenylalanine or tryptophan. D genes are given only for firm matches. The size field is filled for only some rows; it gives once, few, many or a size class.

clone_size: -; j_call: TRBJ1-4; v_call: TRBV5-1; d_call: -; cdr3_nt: TGCGCCAGCAGGGCCCTAGGGGCTACTAATGAAAAACTGTTTTTT; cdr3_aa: CASRALGATNEKLFF
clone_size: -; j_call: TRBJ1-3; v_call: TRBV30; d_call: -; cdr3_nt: TGTGCCTGGAGTGTACTAGGCGCAGGGGCCGGAAACACCATATATTTT; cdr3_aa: CAWSVLGAGAGNTIYF
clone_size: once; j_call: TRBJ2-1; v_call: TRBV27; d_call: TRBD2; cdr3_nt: TGTGCCAGCAGTCCCCGACTAGCGGGAGGGAATGAGCAGTTCTTC; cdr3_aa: CASSPRLAGGNEQFF
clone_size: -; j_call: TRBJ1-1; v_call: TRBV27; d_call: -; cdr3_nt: TGTGCCAGCAGAGATTCGGACAGTTTGAACACTGAAGCTTTCTTT; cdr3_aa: CASRDSDSLNTEAFF
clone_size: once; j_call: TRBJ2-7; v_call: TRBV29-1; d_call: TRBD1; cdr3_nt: TGCAGCGCCCGAGGGGGACAGACCTACGAGCAGTACTTC; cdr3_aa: CSARGGQTYEQYF
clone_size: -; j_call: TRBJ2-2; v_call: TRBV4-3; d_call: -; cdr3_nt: TGCGCCAGCAGCCGCCAGTTAACAGCCCCTAACACCGGGGAGCTGTTTTTT; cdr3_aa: CASSRQLTAPNTGELFF
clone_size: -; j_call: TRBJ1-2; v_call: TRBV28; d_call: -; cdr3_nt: TGTGCCAGCAGTCTCCCGTACAGGACCCGATTTAACTATGGCTACACCTTC; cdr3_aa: CASSLPYRTRFNYGYTF
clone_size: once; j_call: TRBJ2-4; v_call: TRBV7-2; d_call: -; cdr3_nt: TGTGCCAGCAGCTTAGCTAGGGGGGGGATCCCTGTAGCCAAAAACATTCAGTACTTC; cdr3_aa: CASSLARGGIPVAKNIQYF
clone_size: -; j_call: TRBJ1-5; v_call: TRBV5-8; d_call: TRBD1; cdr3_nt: TGTGCCAGCAGCTGGGACAGGGAGACTCAGCCCCAGCATTTT; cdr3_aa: CASSWDRETQPQHF
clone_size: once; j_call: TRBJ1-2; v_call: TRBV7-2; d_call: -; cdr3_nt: TGTGCCAGCAGCTTAGAGCGACAGCTCTATGGCTACACCTTC; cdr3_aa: CASSLERQLYGYTF
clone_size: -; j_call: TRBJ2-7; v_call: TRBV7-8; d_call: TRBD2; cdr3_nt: TGTGCCAGCAGCTCCATAGCGGGGGACAATGGGCAGTACTTC; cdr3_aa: CASSSIAGDNGQYF
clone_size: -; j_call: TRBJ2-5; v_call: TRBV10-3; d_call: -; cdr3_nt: TGTGCCATCAGTGACTCTAGCGCAGAGACCCAGTACTTC; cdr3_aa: CAISDSSAETQYF
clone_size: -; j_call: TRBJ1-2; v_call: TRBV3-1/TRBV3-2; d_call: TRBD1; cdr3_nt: TGTGCCAGCAGCCAGGCGACAGGGAGGAACTATGGCTACACCTTC; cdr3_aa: CASSQATGRNYGYTF
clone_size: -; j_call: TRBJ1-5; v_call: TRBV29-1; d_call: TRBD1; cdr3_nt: TGCAGCGTGCGGGGACAGGGCGACAATCAGCCCCAGCATTTT; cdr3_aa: CSVRGQGDNQPQHF
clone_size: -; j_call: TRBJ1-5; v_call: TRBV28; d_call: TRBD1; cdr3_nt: TGTGCCAGCAGTTCCGGGACAGGGCATCAGCCCCAGCATTTT; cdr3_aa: CASSSGTGHQPQHF
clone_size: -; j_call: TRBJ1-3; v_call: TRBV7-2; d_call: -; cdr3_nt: TGTGCCAGCAGCTTAAGGGCCCTTCAGGGGAGAAACACCATATATTTT; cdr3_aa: CASSLRALQGRNTIYF
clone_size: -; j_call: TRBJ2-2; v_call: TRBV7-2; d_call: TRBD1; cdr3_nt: TGTGCCAGCAGCTTAGCGACAGGGCTGAACACCGGGGAGCTGTTTTTT; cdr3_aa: CASSLATGLNTGELFF